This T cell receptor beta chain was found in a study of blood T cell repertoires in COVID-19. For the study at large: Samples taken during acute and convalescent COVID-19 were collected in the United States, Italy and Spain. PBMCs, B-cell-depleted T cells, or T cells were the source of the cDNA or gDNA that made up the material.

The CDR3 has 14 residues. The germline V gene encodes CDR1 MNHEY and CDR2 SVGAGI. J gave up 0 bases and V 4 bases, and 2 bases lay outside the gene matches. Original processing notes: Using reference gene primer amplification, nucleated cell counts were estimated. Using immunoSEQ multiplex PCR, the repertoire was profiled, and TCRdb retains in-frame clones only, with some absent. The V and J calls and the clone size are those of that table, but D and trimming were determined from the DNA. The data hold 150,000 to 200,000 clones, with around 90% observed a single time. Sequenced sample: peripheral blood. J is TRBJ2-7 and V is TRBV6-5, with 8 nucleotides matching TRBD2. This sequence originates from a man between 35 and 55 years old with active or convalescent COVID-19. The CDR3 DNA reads TGTGCCAGCAGTTCGCGGGGGGTCTCCTACGAGCAGTACTTC. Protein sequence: CASSSRGVSYEQYF.